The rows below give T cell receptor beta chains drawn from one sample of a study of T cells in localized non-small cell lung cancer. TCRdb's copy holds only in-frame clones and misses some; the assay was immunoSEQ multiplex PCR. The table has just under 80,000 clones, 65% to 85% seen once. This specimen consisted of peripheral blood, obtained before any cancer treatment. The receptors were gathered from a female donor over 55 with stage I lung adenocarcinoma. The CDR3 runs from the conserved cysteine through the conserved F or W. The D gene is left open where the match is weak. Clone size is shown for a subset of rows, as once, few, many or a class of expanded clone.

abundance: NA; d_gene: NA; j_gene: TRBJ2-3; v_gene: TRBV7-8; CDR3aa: CASSFYQGSDTQYF; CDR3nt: TGTGCCAGCAGCTTTTACCAGGGTTCAGATACGCAGTATTTT
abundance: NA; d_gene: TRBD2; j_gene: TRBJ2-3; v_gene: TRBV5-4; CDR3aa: CASSWGTSGGATDTQYF; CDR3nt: TGTGCCAGCAGCTGGGGGACTAGCGGGGGGGCCACAGATACGCAGTATTTT
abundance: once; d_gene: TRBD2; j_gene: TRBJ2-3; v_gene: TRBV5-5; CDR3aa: CASTLPAGGNTDTQYF; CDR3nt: TGTGCCAGCACCTTGCCAGCGGGAGGGAATACAGATACGCAGTATTTT
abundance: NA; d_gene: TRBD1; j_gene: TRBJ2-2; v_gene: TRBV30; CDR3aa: CAWRGDRGTGELFF; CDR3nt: TGTGCCTGGAGGGGGGACAGGGGCACCGGGGAGCTGTTTTTT
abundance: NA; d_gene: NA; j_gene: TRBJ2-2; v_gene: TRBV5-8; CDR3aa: CASSSRLGANTGELFF; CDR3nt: TGTGCCAGCAGCTCCCGTTTAGGAGCGAACACCGGGGAGCTGTTTTTT
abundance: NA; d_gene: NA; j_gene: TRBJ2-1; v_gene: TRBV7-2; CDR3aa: CASSPQYNEQFF; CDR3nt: TGTGCCAGCAGCCCCCAGTACAATGAGCAGTTCTTC
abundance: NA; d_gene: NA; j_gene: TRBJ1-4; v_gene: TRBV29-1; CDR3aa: CSVGSYGKLFF; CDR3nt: TGCAGCGTTGGTAGTTACGGAAAACTGTTTTTT
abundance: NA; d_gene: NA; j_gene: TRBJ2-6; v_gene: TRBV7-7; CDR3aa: CASSPGQTPGANVLTF; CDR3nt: TGTGCTAGCAGCCCAGGACAGACCCCTGGGGCCAACGTCCTGACTTTC
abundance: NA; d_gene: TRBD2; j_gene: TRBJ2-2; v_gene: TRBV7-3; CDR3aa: CASSLMGGLAGTNTGELFF; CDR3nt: TGTGCCAGCAGCTTAATGGGGGGCCTAGCGGGCACGAACACCGGGGAGCTGTTTTTT
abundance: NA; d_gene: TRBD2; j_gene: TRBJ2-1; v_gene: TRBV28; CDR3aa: CASFPGRTLRIYNEQFF; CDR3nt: TGTGCCAGCTTTCCCGGGAGGACCCTCCGAATCTACAATGAGCAGTTCTTC
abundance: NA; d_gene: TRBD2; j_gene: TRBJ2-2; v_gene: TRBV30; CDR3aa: CAWSSLAGGTGELFF; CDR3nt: TGTGCCTGGAGTTCACTAGCGGGGGGGACCGGGGAGCTGTTTTTT
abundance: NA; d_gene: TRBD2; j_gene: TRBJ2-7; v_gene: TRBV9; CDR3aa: CASSFSTGLAGRYEQYF; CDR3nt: TGTGCCAGCAGCTTTTCGACGGGGCTAGCGGGACGGTACGAGCAGTACTTC
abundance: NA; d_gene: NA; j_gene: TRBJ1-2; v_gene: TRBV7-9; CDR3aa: CASSFGGGNDYGYTF; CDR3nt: TGTGCCAGCAGCTTCGGTGGCGGGAACGACTATGGCTACACCTTC
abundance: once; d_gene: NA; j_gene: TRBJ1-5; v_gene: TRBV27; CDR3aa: CASSLSGGSNQPQHF; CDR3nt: TGTGCCAGCAGTTTATCAGGGGGTAGCAATCAGCCCCAGCATTTT
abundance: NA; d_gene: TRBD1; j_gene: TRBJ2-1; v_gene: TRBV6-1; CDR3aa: CASCTGGNNEQFF; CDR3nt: TGTGCCAGCTGCACAGGGGGGAACAATGAGCAGTTCTTC